The 12 T cell receptor beta chains listed next were all sequenced from one sample in a study of OX40 agonist ivuxolimab in advanced cancers. Libraries were built with the immunoSEQ multiplex PCR assay. In its TCRdb copy, this immuneACCESS table keeps in-frame sequences only and misses some clones. Where compared with another copy, unresolved V genes explain less than half of these, and the others have no known cause. The sample table lists about 84,000 clones, around 84% of them with a count of one. The biggest ten clones account for around 2.7% of the sample. The sequences come from CD4+ or CD8+ T cells sorted from blood, collected in a trial of the OX40 agonist ivuxolimab. The receptors derive from an adult with an advanced solid tumor such as melanoma, head and neck, liver or kidney cancer.

The chain is built from TRBV5-4 and TRBJ2-5; 7 positions agree with TRBD1. Trimming took 4 bases from V and 1 from J; bases not matched to a gene: 4. Germline V gene data show CDR1 as SGHNT and CDR2 as YYREEE (reference sequence). The CDR3 length is 14 residues. CDR3 sequence: CASSPTGIQETQYF. The CDR3 DNA reads TGTGCCAGCAGCCCGACAGGGATCCAAGAGACCCAGTACTTC. Full variable domain (remainder filled in from reference TRBV5-4 and TRBJ2-5): ETGVTQSPTHLIKTRGQQVTLRCSSQSGHNTVSWYQQALGQGPQFIFQYYREEENGRGNFPPRFSGLQFPNYSSELNVNALELDDSALYLCASSPTGIQETQYFGPGTRLLVL.

This chain joins TRBV7-7 and TRBJ2-2, with TRBD1 as a possible D gene (6 bases). The CDR3 has 14 residues. Germline V gene sequence: CDR1 SSHAT, CDR2 FNYEAQ (reference sequence). Trimming removed 5 bases at V and 7 bases at J, with 14 bases between. The CDR3 DNA follows: TGTGCCAGCAGCCCCGGACAGCCGGGCGGGGAGCTGTTTTTT. Its protein product is CASSPGQPGGELFF.

V and J are TRBV10-3 and TRBJ2-7; no clear D. Trimming pared 0 bases from V and 0 bases from J, leaving 3 bases between. CDR1 and CDR2 (germline): ENHRY, SYGVKD. CDR3 length equals 13 residues. CDR3 protein: CAISESGSYEQYV. The DNA for the CDR3 is TGTGCCATCAGTGAGTCCGGCTCCTACGAGCAGTACGTC.

The chain couples TRBV27 to TRBJ2-1; TRBD2 aligns across 16 bases. Germline V gene lookup returns CDR1 MNHEY and CDR2 SMNVEV (reference sequence). Trimming removed 5 bases from V and 9 bases from J; junction bases left unmatched: 7. The CDR3 loop spans 16 amino acids. CDR3 sequence: CASSRGTSGGAREQFF. CDR3 in DNA: TGTGCCAGCAGTAGGGGGACTAGCGGGGGGGCCCGTGAGCAGTTCTTC.

Note on this clone: Additional DNA sequences in this sample encode the identical CDR3. This chain uses TRBV28 with TRBJ1-3, with D uncertain. CDR1 and CDR2 from the germline V gene are MDHEN and SYDVKM. The ends were cut back, 2 bases at V and 2 bases at J, with 7 bases in the middle. This CDR3 comprises 14 residues. CDR3 sequence reads: CASSLIAAGNTIYF. The CDR3 DNA sequence: TGTGCCAGCAGTTTAATAGCGGCTGGAAACACCATATATTTT.

This rearrangement joins TRBV15 to TRBJ2-2; 9 bases are a match to TRBD1. The CDR3 has 16 residues. The germline V gene has CDR1 LNHNV and CDR2 YYDKDF (reference sequence). Trimming removed 3 bases from V and 2 bases from J; junction bases left unmatched: 4. CDR3 nucleotide sequence: TGTGCCACCAGCAGTAGGGACAGGGTAAACACCGGGGAGCTGTTTTTT. This gives the protein CATSSRDRVNTGELFF.

The chain recombines TRBV5-4 with TRBJ2-3, with TRBD2 matching over 10 bases. From germline, CDR1 is SGHNT and CDR2 YYREEE (reference sequence). This CDR3 is 16 amino acids long. The J segment lost 0 bases and the V segment lost 4 bases, leaving 5 bases of the junction unmatched. The CDR3: CASSPTSGRSTDTQYF. CDR3 DNA sequence: TGTGCCAGCAGCCCGACTAGCGGGCGGAGCACAGATACGCAGTATTTT.

The chain couples TRBV7-9 to TRBJ1-6; 7 bases fit TRBD1. The V gene's germline CDR1 is SEHNR and CDR2 FQNEAQ (reference sequence). CDR3 length equals 15 residues. V lost 3 bases and J lost 9; bases outside the gene matches: 8. The CDR3 region has the DNA TGTGCCAGCAGCTTCGAGACAGGGTCCGCTTCACCCCTCCACTTT. Amino acids: CASSFETGSASPLHF.

V gene TRBV2 combines with J gene TRBJ2-1; D not resolved. This CDR3 has 11 amino acids. The ends were cut back, 7 bases at V and 2 bases at J, with 3 bases in the middle. Germline V gene lookup returns CDR1 SNHLY and CDR2 FYNNEI. CDR3 protein: CASTAYNEQFF. In DNA, the CDR3 is TGTGCCAGCACGGCCTACAATGAGCAGTTCTTC.

The V and J genes are TRBV4-2 and TRBJ1-1, with 7 nucleotides matching TRBD1. The V and J ends lost 5 bases and 4 bases, in that order; junction bases with no gene match: 19. CDR1 is LGHNA, CDR2 YNFKEQ, per germline. The CDR3 loop spans 18 amino acids. The DNA of the CDR3 is TGTGCCAGCAGCGCACCGATGGGTTTCCGGGACAGTGGCACTGAAGCTTTCTTT. This gives the protein CASSAPMGFRDSGTEAFF.

This chain's CDR3 is CASSVKGGTGANVLTF. CDR3 sequence (DNA): TGTGCCAGCAGCGTAAAGGGGGGAACTGGGGCCAACGTCCTGACTTTC. V is TRBV9 and J is TRBJ2-6, with D perhaps assigned TRBD1 or TRBD2 (6 bases each). The CDR3 has 16 residues. Germline assignment: CDR1 SGDLS and CDR2 YYNGEE. V lost 1 base to trimming and J lost 2 bases, with 10 bases between them.

The chain combines TRBV19 with TRBJ1-5; maybe TRBD1 (5 bases). This CDR3 spans 14 amino acids. The germline V and J ends were trimmed by 5 bases and 4 bases, with 12 bases remaining between them. Germline V gene sequence: CDR1 LNHDA, CDR2 SQIVND (reference sequence). CDR3 nucleotide sequence: TGTGCCAGTAGTGGGGGTCCAGGGAATCAGCCCCAGCATTTT. Protein product: CASSGGPGNQPQHF.